Sequencing of this T cell receptor (beta chain) was carried out in a study of blood T cell repertoires in COVID-19. On the study more broadly: T cells, B-cell-depleted T cells, or PBMCs provided the cDNA or gDNA that served as material.

Methods used by the authors: Nucleated cell counts were estimated from reference gene primer amplification. The assay was immunoSEQ multiplex PCR, and TCRdb's table has in-frame clones only and misses some. The DNA gave D and trimming, while V, J and clone size come from that table. The sample has roughly 190,000 clones, around nine tenths seen once; the top ten hold 20% to 25%. Germline values: CDR1 SGHRS, CDR2 YFSETQ. The CDR3 extends over 13 amino acids. V was cut by 4 bases and J by 6 bases, with 11 bases left in between. This TCR was recovered from a man aged 60 to 75 with active or convalescent COVID-19. Source material: peripheral blood. This sequence joins TRBV5-1 and TRBJ1-5, with unresolved D. CDR3 sequence reads: CASSPTYGQPQHF. The CDR3 coding sequence is TGCGCCAGCAGCCCCACCTACGGTCAGCCCCAGCATTTT.